This TCR beta chain was captured in a study of blood T cell repertoires in COVID-19. This CDR3 is built from 13 residues. Germline loops: CDR1 SGHRS, CDR2 YFSETQ. V lost 9 bases to trimming and J lost 5 bases; unmatched junction nucleotides: 5. Enrolment of Seattle patients took place during active infection, and they were followed longitudinally. TCRdb keeps only in-frame clones here, not all; method: immunoSEQ multiplex PCR. The sample consists of roughly 180,000 clones, 80% to 85% of them appearing once. The sequencing input was peripheral blood. The source of this sequence is a woman in her 40s with COVID-19, enrolled during active disease. The chain joins TRBV5-1 to TRBJ2-3; TRBD2 matches 11 bases. CDR3 nucleotide sequence: TGCGCCACCGCTAGCGGGAGGTTAGATACGCAGTATTTT. Translating it yields CATASGRLDTQYF. Variable domain in full (rest from reference TRBV5-1 and TRBJ2-3): KAGVTQTPRYLIKTRGQQVTLSCSPISGHRSVSWYQQTPGQGLQFLFEYFSETQRNKGNFPGRFSGRQFSNSRSEMNVSTLELGDSALYLCATASGRLDTQYFGPGTRLTVL.